The 14 T cell receptor beta chains below come from one sample, sequenced in a study of T-cell memory formation after mild COVID-19. Each CDR3 protein gets one entry after TCRdb re-called the 5' RACE reads with MiXCR. This repertoire shows 450,000 or so distinct CDR3 sequences, nearly 25% found once; its top ten account for about 12%. Sequencing was done on a sample of PBMCs or a T cell subset sorted from them (not recorded which). Receptors originate from an adult woman who had mild COVID-19 (a few samples of this study predate the infection). Cell type and time point are not known.

V is TRBV7-3 and J is TRBJ1-2; 7 bases match TRBD1. With V trimmed by 4 bases and J by 6 bases, 8 bases remained unmatched. The CDR3 is made up of 14 amino acids. Germline V gene data show CDR1 as SGHTA and CDR2 as FQGTGA. The CDR3 coding sequence is TGTGCCAGCAGCTCAAGACAGGGTCGGGATGGCTACACCTTC. Translation gives CASSSRQGRDGYTF.

The chain has TRBV5-1 and TRBJ2-3; D is unresolved. Germline V gene lookup returns CDR1 SGHRS and CDR2 YFSETQ. Trimming shortened V by 3 bases and J by 7 bases, and 12 bases separated the two germline ends. The CDR3 has 13 amino acids. The DNA for the CDR3 is TGCGCCAGCAGCTCCGAGGTCTCGAATACGCAGTATTTT. This sequence encodes CASSSEVSNTQYF.

The table lists this clonotype with a count of one. The rearrangement links TRBV20-1 to TRBJ1-5; a weak D match, TRBD1 (5 bases). V was trimmed by 5 bases and J by 2 bases, leaving 10 bases between them. The CDR3 loop spans 13 amino acids. Germline lookup yields CDR1 DFQATT and CDR2 SNEGSKA (reference sequence). The CDR3 DNA sequence: TGCAGTGCTGGGGGAGGGGGCAATCAGCCCCAGCATTTT. It codes for CSAGGGGNQPQHF.

This clonotype turned up a few times. V gene TRBV7-2 combines with J gene TRBJ2-1, with D maybe TRBD2 (6 bases). This CDR3 has 15 residues. The germline CDR1 and CDR2 sequences are SGHTA and FQGNSA. V lost 2 bases and J lost 5, with 13 bases in between. DNA for the CDR3: TGTGCCAGCAGCTTAATTAGCGGAGTAAACAATGAGCAGTTCTTC. It encodes CASSLISGVNNEQFF.

This clonotype was seen more than once but under ten times. The J gene is TRBJ2-1, the V gene TRBV14; 8 bases map to TRBD2. Germline V gives CDR1 SGHDN, CDR2 FVKESK. The V and J ends lost 2 bases and 2 bases, in that order; junction bases with no gene match: 5. The CDR3 is 16 residues long. CDR3 sequence (DNA): TGTGCCAGCAGCCAAAAAACTAGCGGTCCCTACAATGAGCAGTTCTTC. It translates to CASSQKTSGPYNEQFF. Together with reference TRBV14 and TRBJ2-1, the CDR3 gives the full variable domain: EAGVTQFPSHSVIEKGQTVTLRCDPISGHDNLYWYRRVMGKEIKFLLHFVKESKQDESGMPNNRFLAERTGGTYSTLKVQPAELEDSGVYFCASSQKTSGPYNEQFFGPGTRLTVL.

The chain joins TRBV20-1 to TRBJ2-1; 9 bases line up with TRBD2. This CDR3 has 16 amino acids. V lost 4 bases, J lost 12 bases, and 19 bases stayed unmatched. CDR1 is DFQATT and CDR2 is SNEGSKA in the germline V gene (reference sequence). CDR3 bases: TGCAGTGCTACCGAGGGAACTAGCGGGCCCAAAGGGGGGCAGTTCTTC. Its protein is CSATEGTSGPKGGQFF.

The chain recombines TRBV4-3 with TRBJ2-7; the D gene is possibly TRBD2 (5 bases). Trimming cost V 0 bases and J 2 bases, with 11 bases left between them. Germline V lookup: CDR1 LGHNA, CDR2 YSLEER. This CDR3 is 15 amino acids long. CDR3 amino acids: CASSQDSSGAYEQYF. The CDR3 region has the DNA TGCGCCAGCAGCCAAGACTCATCCGGGGCCTACGAGCAGTACTTC.

The chain uses TRBV7-2 and TRBJ2-1; D uncertain. The V end lost 0 bases, the J end lost 7 bases, and 13 bases lay between the germline ends. Germline V gene data show CDR1 as SGHTA and CDR2 as FQGNSA. This CDR3 contains 15 residues. The CDR3 loop is CASSLANGPMNEQFF. The CDR3 nucleotides read TGTGCCAGCAGCTTAGCTAACGGCCCTATGAATGAGCAGTTCTTC. The full variable domain, rest sourced from reference TRBV7-2 and TRBJ2-1, is GAGVSQSPSNKVTEKGKDVELRCDPISGHTALYWYRQSLGQGLEFLIYFQGNSAPDKSGLPSDRFSAERTGGSVSTLTIQRTQQEDSAVYLCASSLANGPMNEQFFGPGTRLTVL.

The chain has TRBV14 and TRBJ2-1; 8 bases align to TRBD2. CDR1 is SGHDN and CDR2 is FVKESK in the germline V gene. Germline trimming cut 7 bases from V and 3 bases from J; bases unmatched to any gene: 5. The length of the CDR3 is 14 residues. CDR3 sequence reads: CASTTSGGYNEQFF. In DNA, the CDR3 is TGTGCCAGCACTACTAGCGGAGGCTACAATGAGCAGTTCTTC.

The CDR3 spells CATSDPRTQSINEQFF. The CDR3 bases are TGTGCCACCAGTGATCCCCGGACGCAATCAATCAATGAGCAGTTCTTC. The V gene is TRBV24-1, the J gene TRBJ2-1, with D uncertain. Trimming stripped 3 bases from V and 6 bases from J, with 17 bases between. Germline V gives CDR1 KGHDR, CDR2 SFDVKD. This CDR3 region has 16 residues.

This sequence joins TRBV11-1 and TRBJ2-7; 7 bases are shared with TRBD2. The CDR3 spans 14 residues. Germline CDR1 is SGHAT and CDR2 is FQDESV (reference sequence). The V and J ends lost 7 bases and 5 bases, in that order; junction bases with no gene match: 11. The CDR3 sequence is CASTRGRALNEQYF. CDR3 in DNA: TGTGCCAGCACCCGGGGGAGGGCCCTCAACGAGCAGTACTTC.

This clonotype was counted only a few times. V usage is TRBV29-1 and J usage is TRBJ2-2; 12 nucleotides align to TRBD1. This CDR3 has 14 residues. V lost 7 bases to trimming and J lost 3 bases; unmatched junction nucleotides: 3. CDR1 and CDR2 from the germline V gene are SQVTM and ANQGSEA. The CDR3 nucleotides read TGCAGCGCGGGGACAGGGGGCTACACCGGGGAGCTGTTTTTT. Protein: CSAGTGGYTGELFF.

In this sample, this clonotype turned up a few times. The rearrangement links TRBV7-2 to TRBJ2-1; 7 bases agree with TRBD2. Trimming removed 0 bases from V and 4 bases from J; junction bases left unmatched: 6. CDR1 and CDR2 from the germline V gene are SGHTA and FQGNSA. This CDR3 is 16 amino acids long. The CDR3 protein is CASSLAIWRGYNEQFF. DNA for the CDR3: TGTGCCAGCAGCTTAGCGATATGGCGGGGGTACAATGAGCAGTTCTTC.

The chain couples TRBV29-1 to TRBJ2-6, with D hard to call. The CDR3 loop spans 14 amino acids. V was shortened by 2 bases and J by 0 bases, with 5 bases between the two germline ends. Looked up from germline, CDR1 is SQVTM and CDR2 is ANQGSEA. DNA for the CDR3: TGCAGCGTTGAACAGAGCTCTGGGGCCAACGTCCTGACTTTC. It translates to CSVEQSSGANVLTF.